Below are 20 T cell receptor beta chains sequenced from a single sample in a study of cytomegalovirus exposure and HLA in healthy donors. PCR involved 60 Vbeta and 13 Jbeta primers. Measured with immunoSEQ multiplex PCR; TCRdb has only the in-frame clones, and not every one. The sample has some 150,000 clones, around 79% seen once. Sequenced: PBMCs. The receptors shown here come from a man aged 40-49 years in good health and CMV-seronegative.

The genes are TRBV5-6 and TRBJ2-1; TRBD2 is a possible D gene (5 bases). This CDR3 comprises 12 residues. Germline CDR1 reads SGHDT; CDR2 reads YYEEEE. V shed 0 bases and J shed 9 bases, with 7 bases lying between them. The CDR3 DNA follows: TGTGCCAGCAGCTTGGCTGCGGGTGAGCAGTTCTTC. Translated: CASSLAAGEQFF.

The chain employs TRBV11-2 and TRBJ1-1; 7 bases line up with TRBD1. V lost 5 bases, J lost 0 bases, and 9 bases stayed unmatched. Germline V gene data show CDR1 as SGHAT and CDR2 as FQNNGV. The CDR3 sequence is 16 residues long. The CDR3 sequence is CASSDIGGGLNTEAFF. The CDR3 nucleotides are TGTGCCAGCAGCGACATAGGGGGCGGCTTGAACACTGAAGCTTTCTTT.

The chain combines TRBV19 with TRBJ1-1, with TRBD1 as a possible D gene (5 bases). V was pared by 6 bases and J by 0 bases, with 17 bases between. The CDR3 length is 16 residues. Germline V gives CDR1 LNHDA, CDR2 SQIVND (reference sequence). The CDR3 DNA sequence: TGTGCCAGTAGCTTATCGGGGGTAGCCATGAACACTGAAGCTTTCTTT. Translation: CASSLSGVAMNTEAFF. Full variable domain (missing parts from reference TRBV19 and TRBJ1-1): DGGITQSPKYLFRKEGQNVTLSCEQNLNHDAMYWYRQDPGQGLRLIYYSQIVNDFQKGDIAEGYSVSREKKESFPLTVTSAQKNPTAFYLCASSLSGVAMNTEAFFGQGTRLTVV.

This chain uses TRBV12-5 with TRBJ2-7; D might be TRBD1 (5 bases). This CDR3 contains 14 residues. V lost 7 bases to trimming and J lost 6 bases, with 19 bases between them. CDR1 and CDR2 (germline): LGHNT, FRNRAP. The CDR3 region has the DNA TGTGCTAGTGCCCGAAGTGGGGCTGGTTCCGAGCAGTACTTC. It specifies CASARSGAGSEQYF.

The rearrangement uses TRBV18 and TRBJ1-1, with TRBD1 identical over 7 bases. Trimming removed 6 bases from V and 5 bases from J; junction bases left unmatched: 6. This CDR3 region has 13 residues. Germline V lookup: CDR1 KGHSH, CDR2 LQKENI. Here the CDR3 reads CASSLGQETEAFF. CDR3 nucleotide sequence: TGTGCCAGCTCTTTAGGACAGGAAACTGAAGCTTTCTTT.

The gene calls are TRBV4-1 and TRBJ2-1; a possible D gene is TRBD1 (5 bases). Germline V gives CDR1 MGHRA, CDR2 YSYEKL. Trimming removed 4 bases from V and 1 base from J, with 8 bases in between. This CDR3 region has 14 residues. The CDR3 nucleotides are TGCGCCAGCAGCCGGGCAGGGTCCTACAATGAGCAGTTCTTC. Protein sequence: CASSRAGSYNEQFF.

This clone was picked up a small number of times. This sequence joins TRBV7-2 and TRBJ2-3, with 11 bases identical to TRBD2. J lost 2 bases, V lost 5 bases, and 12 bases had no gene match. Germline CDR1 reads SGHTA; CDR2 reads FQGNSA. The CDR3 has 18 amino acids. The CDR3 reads CASSPAKRLAGSTDTQYF. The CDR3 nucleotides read TGTGCCAGCAGCCCCGCGAAACGACTAGCGGGGTCCACAGATACGCAGTATTTT.

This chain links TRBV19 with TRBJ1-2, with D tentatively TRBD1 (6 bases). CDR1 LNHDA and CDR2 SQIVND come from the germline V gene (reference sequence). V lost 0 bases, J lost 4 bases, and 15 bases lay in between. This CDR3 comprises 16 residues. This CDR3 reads CASSIDKGERVYGYTF. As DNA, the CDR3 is TGTGCCAGTAGTATAGACAAGGGGGAGAGGGTCTATGGCTACACCTTC.

The CDR3 DNA reads TGTGCCAGCAGCCCCCTGGGACTAGCGGGATACTACGAGCAGTACTTC. Its translation: CASSPLGLAGYYEQYF. This chain connects TRBV11-2 to TRBJ2-7; TRBD2 agrees at 13 bases. V shed 5 bases, J shed 3 bases, and the junction held 7 bases outside the gene matches. Germline V gene lookup returns CDR1 SGHAT and CDR2 FQNNGV. This CDR3 spans 16 amino acids. Based on the CDR3 plus reference TRBV11-2 and TRBJ2-7, the full variable domain is EAGVAQSPRYKIIEKRQSVAFWCNPISGHATLYWYQQILGQGPKLLIQFQNNGVVDDSQLPKDRFSAERLKGVDSTLKIQPAKLEDSAVYLCASSPLGLAGYYEQYFGPGTRLTVT.

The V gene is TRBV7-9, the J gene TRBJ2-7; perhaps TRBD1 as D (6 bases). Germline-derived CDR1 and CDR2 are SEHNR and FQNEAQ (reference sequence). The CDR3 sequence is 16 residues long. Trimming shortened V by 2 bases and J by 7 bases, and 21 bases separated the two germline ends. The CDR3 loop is CASSLMLGGHEGEQYF. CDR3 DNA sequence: TGTGCCAGCAGCTTAATGCTTGGGGGACACGAAGGGGAGCAGTACTTC.

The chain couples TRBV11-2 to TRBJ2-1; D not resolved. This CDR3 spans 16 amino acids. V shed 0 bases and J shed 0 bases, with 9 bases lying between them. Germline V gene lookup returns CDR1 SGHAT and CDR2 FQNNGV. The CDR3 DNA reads TGTGCCAGCAGCTTAGAGGTCGGTAGCTCCTACAATGAGCAGTTCTTC. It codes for CASSLEVGSSYNEQFF. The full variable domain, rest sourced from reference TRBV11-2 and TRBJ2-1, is EAGVAQSPRYKIIEKRQSVAFWCNPISGHATLYWYQQILGQGPKLLIQFQNNGVVDDSQLPKDRFSAERLKGVDSTLKIQPAKLEDSAVYLCASSLEVGSSYNEQFFGPGTRLTVL.

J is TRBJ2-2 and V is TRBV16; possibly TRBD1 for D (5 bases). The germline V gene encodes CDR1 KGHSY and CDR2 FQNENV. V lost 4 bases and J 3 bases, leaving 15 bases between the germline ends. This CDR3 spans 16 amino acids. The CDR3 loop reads CASSPLRRGDTGELFF. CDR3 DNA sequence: TGTGCCAGCAGCCCACTTCGTAGGGGTGACACCGGGGAGCTGTTTTTT.

CDR3 sequence reads: CASSGPQGAAKNIQYF. CDR3 bases: TGTGCCAGCAGTGGCCCACAGGGGGCCGCCAAAAACATTCAGTACTTC. V gene TRBV6-1 combines with J gene TRBJ2-4, with 9 bases lining up with TRBD1. J gave up 1 base and V 4 bases, and 5 bases lay outside the gene matches. Per germline, CDR1 MNHNS and CDR2 SASEGT. The CDR3 extends over 16 amino acids.

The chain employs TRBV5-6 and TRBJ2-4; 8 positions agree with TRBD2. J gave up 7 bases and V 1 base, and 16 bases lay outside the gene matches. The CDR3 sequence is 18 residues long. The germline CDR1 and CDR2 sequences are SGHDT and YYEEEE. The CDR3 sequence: CASSLMGFSAGGRNIQYF. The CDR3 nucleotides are TGTGCCAGCAGCTTGATGGGGTTTTCGGCGGGGGGCAGGAACATTCAGTACTTC.

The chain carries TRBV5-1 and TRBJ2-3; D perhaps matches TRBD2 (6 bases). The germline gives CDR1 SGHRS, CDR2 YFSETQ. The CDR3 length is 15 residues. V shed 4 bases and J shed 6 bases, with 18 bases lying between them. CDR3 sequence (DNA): TGCGCCAGCAGCCCGGGACTTGGGAGGATTGATACGCAGTATTTT. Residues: CASSPGLGRIDTQYF.

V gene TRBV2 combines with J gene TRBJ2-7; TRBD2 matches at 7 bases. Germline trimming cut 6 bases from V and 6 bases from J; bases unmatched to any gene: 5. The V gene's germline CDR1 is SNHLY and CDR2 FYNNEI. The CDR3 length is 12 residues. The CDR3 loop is CASRIGGSEQYF. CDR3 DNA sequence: TGTGCCAGCAGAATCGGGGGGAGCGAGCAGTACTTC.

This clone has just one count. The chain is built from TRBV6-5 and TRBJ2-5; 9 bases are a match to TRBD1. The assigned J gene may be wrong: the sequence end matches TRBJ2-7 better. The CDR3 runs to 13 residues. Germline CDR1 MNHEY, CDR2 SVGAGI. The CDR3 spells CASRQGASFEQYF. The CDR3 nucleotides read TGTGCCAGCAGACAGGGGGCGAGTTTCGAGCAGTACTTC.

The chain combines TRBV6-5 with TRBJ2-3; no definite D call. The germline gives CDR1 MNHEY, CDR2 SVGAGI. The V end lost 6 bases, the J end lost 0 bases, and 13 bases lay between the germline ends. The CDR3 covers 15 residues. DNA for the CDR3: TGTGCCAGCAGCCGCCCGGGTCTAAGCACAGATACGCAGTATTTT. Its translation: CASSRPGLSTDTQYF.

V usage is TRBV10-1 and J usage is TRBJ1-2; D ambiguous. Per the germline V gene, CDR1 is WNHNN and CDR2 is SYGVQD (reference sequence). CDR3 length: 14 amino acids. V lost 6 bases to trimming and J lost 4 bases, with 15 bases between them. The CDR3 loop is CASSTPVSSYGYTF. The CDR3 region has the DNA TGCGCCAGCAGCACCCCGGTTAGTTCCTATGGCTACACCTTC.

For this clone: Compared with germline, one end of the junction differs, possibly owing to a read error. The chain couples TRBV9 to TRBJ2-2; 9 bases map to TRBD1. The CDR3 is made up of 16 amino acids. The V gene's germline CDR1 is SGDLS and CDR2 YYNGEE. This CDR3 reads CASSVTGTGNAGELFF. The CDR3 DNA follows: TGTGCCAGCAGCGTTACCGGGACAGGGAACGCCGGGGAGCTGTTTTTT.